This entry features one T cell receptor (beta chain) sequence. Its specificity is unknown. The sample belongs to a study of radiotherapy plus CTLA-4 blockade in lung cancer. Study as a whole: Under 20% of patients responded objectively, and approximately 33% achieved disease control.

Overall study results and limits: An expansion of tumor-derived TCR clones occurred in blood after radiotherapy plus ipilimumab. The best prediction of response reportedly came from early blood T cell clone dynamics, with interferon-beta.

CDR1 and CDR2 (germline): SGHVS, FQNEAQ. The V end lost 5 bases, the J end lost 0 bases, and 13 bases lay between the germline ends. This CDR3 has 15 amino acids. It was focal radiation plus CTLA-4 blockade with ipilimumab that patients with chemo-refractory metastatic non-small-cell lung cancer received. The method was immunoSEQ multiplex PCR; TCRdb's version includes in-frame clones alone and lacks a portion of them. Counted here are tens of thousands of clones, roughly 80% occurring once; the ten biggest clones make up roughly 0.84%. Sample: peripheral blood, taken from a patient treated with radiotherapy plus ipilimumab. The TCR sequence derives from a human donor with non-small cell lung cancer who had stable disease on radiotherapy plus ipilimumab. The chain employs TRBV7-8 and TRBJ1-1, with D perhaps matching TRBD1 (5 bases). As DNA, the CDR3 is TGTGCCAGCAGCCGTGAGGGACGGATGAACACTGAAGCTTTCTTT. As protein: CASSREGRMNTEAFF.